One and the same sample provided the 10 T cell receptor beta chains below, sequenced in a study of PD-1 blockade in classical Hodgkin lymphoma. Measured with immunoSEQ multiplex PCR; TCRdb has only the in-frame clones, and not every one. The sample holds 15,000 to 20,000 clones, approximately 90% seen once. Time point: newly diagnosed, previously untreated cHL patient sample. Sequencing was performed on peripheral blood mononuclear cells (PBMCs). All receptors come from a human donor with classical Hodgkin lymphoma.

The CDR3 spells CASSEASSGTSTIQYF. CDR3 coding DNA: TGTGCCAGCAGTGAAGCTTCTTCCGGGACTAGCACCATTCAGTACTTC. This chain connects TRBV6-1 to TRBJ2-4; 9 bases are shared with TRBD2. Germline V gives CDR1 MNHNS, CDR2 SASEGT. The CDR3 runs 16 residues. Unmatched junction bases numbered 9, after V lost 0 bases and J lost 9 bases.

On this clone: The same CDR3 arises from other DNA sequences in this sample as well. V and J are TRBV10-3 and TRBJ2-1; D remains unclear. V lost 4 bases and J 9 bases, leaving 10 bases between the germline ends. Germline CDR1 is ENHRY and CDR2 is SYGVKD. The CDR3 totals 12 residues. The CDR3 here is CAISVLSGEQFF. The CDR3, as DNA: TGTGCCATCAGTGTCCTATCTGGTGAGCAGTTCTTC.

V usage is TRBV5-1 and J usage is TRBJ2-2, with a weak D call TRBD2 (7 bases). Deletions cut 3 bases from V and 2 bases from J, with 11 bases between. The CDR3 loop spans 15 amino acids. The germline V gene encodes CDR1 SGHRS and CDR2 YFSETQ. CDR3 in DNA: TGCGCCAGCAGCTCTCGGGGGGCAAACACCGGGGAGCTGTTTTTT. Amino acids: CASSSRGANTGELFF.

The CDR3 protein is CATAGQYNEQFF. In DNA, the CDR3 is TGTGCCACCGCGGGCCAGTACAATGAGCAGTTCTTC. The gene calls are TRBV25-1 and TRBJ2-1, with D perhaps TRBD2 (5 bases). The germline CDR1 and CDR2 sequences are MGHDK and SYGVNS. There are 12 residues in the CDR3. The V end was cut by 10 bases, the J end by 4 bases, with 11 bases between.

This chain uses TRBV7-3 with TRBJ1-2; 9 nucleotides line up with TRBD1. Per germline, CDR1 SGHTA and CDR2 FQGTGA. CDR3 length: 14 amino acids. Trimming took 6 bases from V and 7 from J; bases not matched to a gene: 9. The chain's CDR3 is CASSPRDRVSGYTF. Here the CDR3 DNA reads TGTGCCAGCAGTCCCCGGGACAGGGTTAGTGGCTACACCTTC.

The rearrangement uses TRBV10-3 and TRBJ2-3; 8 nucleotides match TRBD2. The length of the CDR3 is 12 residues. Germline trimming cut 11 bases from V and 5 bases from J; bases unmatched to any gene: 6. Germline V lookup: CDR1 ENHRY, CDR2 SYGVKD. In DNA form, the CDR3 reads TGTGCCGTAGGGACTAGTCAAGATACGCAGTATTTT. It encodes CAVGTSQDTQYF.

This chain links TRBV25-1 with TRBJ1-1, with TRBD1 as a possible D gene (6 bases). The V end lost 2 bases, the J end lost 4 bases, and 11 bases lay between the germline ends. The CDR3 has 14 residues. Looked up from germline, CDR1 is MGHDK and CDR2 is SYGVNS. CDR3 in DNA: TGTGCCAGCAGTGAAGGTTACAGGGCCACTGAAGCTTTCTTT. This sequence encodes CASSEGYRATEAFF.

The V and J genes are TRBV5-1 and TRBJ2-7; D remains ambiguous. The CDR3 spans 12 residues. Germline CDR1 is SGHRS and CDR2 is YFSETQ. V was clipped by 6 bases and J by 2 bases, with 9 bases between them. The CDR3 DNA reads TGCGCCAGCACCTCACAACCCTACGAGCAGTACTTC. Its protein is CASTSQPYEQYF.

This clone was picked up one time. The germline gene is not matched at one end of the junction; a read error may be the cause. This chain connects TRBV10-3 to TRBJ2-7, with D perhaps given as TRBD1 or TRBD2 (6 bases each). The germline V gene has CDR1 ENHRY and CDR2 SYGVKD. CDR3 length equals 15 residues. The CDR3 sequence: CAIGESGGGAYEQYF. The CDR3 region has the DNA TGTGCCATCGGTGAGTCAGGAGGGGGAGCCTACGAGCAGTACTTC.

This clone was seen more than once but under ten times. The chain is built from TRBV25-1 and TRBJ2-3; tentative D call: TRBD2 (5 bases). The germline V and J ends were trimmed by 0 bases and 6 bases, with 7 bases remaining between them. The CDR3 has 13 amino acids. Germline CDR1 and CDR2: MGHDK and SYGVNS. This CDR3 is CASSEYGSDTQYF. CDR3 nucleotide sequence: TGTGCCAGCAGTGAATATGGGAGCGATACGCAGTATTTT.